The clone carrying this T cell receptor beta chain has just a few counts. Antigen specificity is unknown. This sample stems from a study of T-cell memory formation after mild COVID-19. General study findings and limits: Nothing showed for sure that second-wave clones peaking on day 37 were SARS-CoV-2 specific. Pre-infection memory already had some responding clones, implying cross-reactive memory joined. Clones that got smaller from day 15 to 85 had even CD4/CD8, while clones growing later tipped toward CD4+.

Constant-segment primers served in 5'RACE that generated TCR alpha and TCR beta cDNA libraries bearing sample barcodes and UMIs. In TCRdb, the 5' RACE reads were re-called with MiXCR into one record per CDR3 protein. The sample holds about 160,000 distinct CDR3 sequences, 25% to 40% seen once. The CDR3 consists of 17 residues. Germline CDR1 is ENHRY and CDR2 is SYGVKD. V was clipped by 3 bases and J by 0 bases; unmatched bases: 7. The sample was PBMCs or a T cell subset sorted from them (not recorded which). The rearrangement uses TRBV10-3 and TRBJ1-3; 8 bases align to TRBD1. This TCR came from an adult woman who had mild COVID-19 (a few samples of this study predate the infection). Cell type and time point are not known. The CDR3: CAISDSGQGISGNTIYF. The CDR3 coding sequence is TGTGCCATCAGTGACTCTGGACAGGGCATCTCTGGAAACACCATATATTTT.